Each of the 8 T cell receptor beta chains below was sequenced from the same sample in a study of HIV-infected patients and healthy controls. The repertoire came from unfractionated whole blood and reflected all unsorted peripheral T cells. Reverse transcription used 500 to 550 ng RNA and constant-region primers for alpha and beta. Using multiplexing indices, alpha and beta chain libraries were generated apart by chain-specific third strand synthesis. MiXCR, run by TCRdb on the 5' RACE reads, gives a single entry per CDR3 protein. The sample holds 13,000 to 15,000 distinct CDR3 sequences, 9.9% seen once. The sample was blood. These receptors were taken from an adult in good health.

By share, this clonotype counts as medium-sized. The V and J genes are TRBV12-3 or TRBV12-4 and TRBJ2-1; D may match TRBD1 or TRBD2 (7 bases each). The CDR3 is 14 amino acids. Trimming left V 5 bases short and J 12 bases short, with 20 bases between. CDR3 DNA: TGTGCCAGCAGTCAGGGGGAGGGGTTTTCGGGGCAGTTCTTC. Its translation is CASSQGEGFSGQFF.

This clonotype is labeled as medium-sized. This chain uses TRBV7-3 with TRBJ2-1; D gene unclear. V lost 0 bases, J lost 3 bases, and 9 bases lay in between. Germline CDR1 is SGHTA and CDR2 is FQGTGA. The CDR3 contains 15 residues. This CDR3 is CASSLTGSNYNEQFF. In nucleotides, the CDR3 is TGTGCCAGCAGCTTAACAGGGTCTAACTACAATGAGCAGTTCTTC.

This clonotype was counted many times. The chain joins TRBV19 to TRBJ1-2; 7 bases align to TRBD1. The CDR3 is 14 residues long. Germline V gene lookup returns CDR1 LNHDA and CDR2 SQIVND (reference sequence). J lost 4 bases, V lost 1 base, and 3 bases had no gene match. The CDR3 loop is CASSIGGQPYGYTF. Here the CDR3 DNA reads TGTGCCAGTAGTATAGGGGGACAGCCCTATGGCTACACCTTC.

This clonotype was detected a few times. V usage is TRBV4-2 and J usage is TRBJ1-5; 8 nucleotides align to TRBD1. CDR1 and CDR2 (germline): LGHNA, YNFKEQ. After removal of 0 bases from V and 7 bases from J, the junction contained 5 bases not matched to a gene. This CDR3 contains 15 residues. In nucleotides, the CDR3 is TGTGCCAGCAGCCAAGAAGGGACAGGTCTACAGCCCCAGCATTTT. Protein sequence: CASSQEGTGLQPQHF.

This sequence joins TRBV5-1 and TRBJ1-1; D is undetermined. The CDR3 consists of 16 residues. Germline V gene sequence: CDR1 SGHRS, CDR2 YFSETQ. Trimming removed 0 bases from V and 0 bases from J, with 12 bases in between. The CDR3 sequence is CASSLDRGTMNTEAFF. The CDR3 coding sequence is TGCGCCAGCAGCTTGGATCGCGGAACTATGAACACTGAAGCTTTCTTT. Full variable domain (remainder filled in from reference TRBV5-1 and TRBJ1-1): KAGVTQTPRYLIKTRGQQVTLSCSPISGHRSVSWYQQTPGQGLQFLFEYFSETQRNKGNFPGRFSGRQFSNSRSEMNVSTLELGDSALYLCASSLDRGTMNTEAFFGQGTRLTVV.

This clonotype has a count of ten or more. DNA of the CDR3: TGTGCCAGCAGTCCTCTGAACTATGGCTACACCTTC. This gives the protein CASSPLNYGYTF. The chain uses TRBV12-3 or TRBV12-4 and TRBJ1-2; no firm D call. The CDR3 is made up of 12 amino acids. Trimming took 5 bases from V and 2 from J, leaving 6 bases between them.

In its sample, this clonotype ranks as medium-sized (0.01 to 0.1%). CDR3 nucleotide sequence: TGCGCCAGCAGCGGGGGACTAGCTGCCGCGGCGGCAGATACGCAGTATTTT. This gives the protein CASSGGLAAAAADTQYF. The chain has TRBV5-1 and TRBJ2-3; 9 bases are shared with TRBD2. With 4 bases clipped from V and 4 bases from J, the junction kept 13 bases outside the gene matches. The CDR3 is 17 amino acids. Germline lookup yields CDR1 SGHRS and CDR2 YFSETQ.

By proportion, this clonotype is medium-sized. The CDR3 loop reads CSARAPGQLNYGYTF. The CDR3, as DNA: TGCAGTGCTAGAGCGCCCGGACAGCTTAACTATGGCTACACCTTC. The chain has TRBV20-1 and TRBJ1-2, with D perhaps matching TRBD1 (6 bases). The CDR3 extends over 15 amino acids. Germline values: CDR1 DFQATT, CDR2 SNEGSKA (reference sequence). Trimming took 1 base from V and 1 from J, leaving 13 bases between them.